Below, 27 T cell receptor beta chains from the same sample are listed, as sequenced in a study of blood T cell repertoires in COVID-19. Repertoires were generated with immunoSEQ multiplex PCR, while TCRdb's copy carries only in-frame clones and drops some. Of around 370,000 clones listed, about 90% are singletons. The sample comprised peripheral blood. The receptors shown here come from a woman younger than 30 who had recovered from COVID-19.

CDR3: CATRATPPRGGDGRAFF. In nucleotides, the CDR3 is TGTGCCACCAGAGCAACCCCCCCCCGGGGGGGGGATGGGAGGGCTTTCTTT. The rearrangement joins TRBV24-1 to TRBJ1-1; D might be TRBD1 (5 bases). V lost 7 bases to trimming and J lost 11 bases, with 31 bases between them. From germline, CDR1 is KGHDR and CDR2 SFDVKD. The CDR3 has 17 residues.

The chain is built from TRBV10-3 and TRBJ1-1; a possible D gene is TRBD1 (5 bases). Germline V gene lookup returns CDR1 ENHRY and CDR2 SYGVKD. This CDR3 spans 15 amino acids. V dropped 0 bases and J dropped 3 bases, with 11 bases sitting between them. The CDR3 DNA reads TGTGCCATCAGTGAGTCAGGGGATGGGGACACTGAAGCTTTCTTT. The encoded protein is CAISESGDGDTEAFF.

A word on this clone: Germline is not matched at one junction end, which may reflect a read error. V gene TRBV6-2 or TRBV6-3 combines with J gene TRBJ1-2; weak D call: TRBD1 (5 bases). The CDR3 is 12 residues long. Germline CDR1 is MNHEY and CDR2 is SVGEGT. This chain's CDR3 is CASSYSGLPGNF. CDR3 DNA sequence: TGTGCCAGCAGTTACTCGGGGCTCCCTGGGAACTTC.

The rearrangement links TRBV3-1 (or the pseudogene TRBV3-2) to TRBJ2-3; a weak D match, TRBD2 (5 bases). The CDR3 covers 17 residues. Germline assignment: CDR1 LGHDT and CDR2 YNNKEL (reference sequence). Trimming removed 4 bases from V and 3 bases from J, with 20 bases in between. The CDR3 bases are TGTGCCAGCAGCCTCCGCGTTGGGGAGTTCGGGACAGATACGCAGTATTTT. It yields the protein CASSLRVGEFGTDTQYF.

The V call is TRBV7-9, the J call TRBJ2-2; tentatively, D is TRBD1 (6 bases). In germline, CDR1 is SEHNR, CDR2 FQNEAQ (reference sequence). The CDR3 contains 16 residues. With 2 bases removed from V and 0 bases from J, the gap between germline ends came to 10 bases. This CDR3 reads CASSLRPGANTGELFF. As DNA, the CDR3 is TGTGCCAGCAGCTTACGTCCAGGGGCGAACACCGGGGAGCTGTTTTTT.

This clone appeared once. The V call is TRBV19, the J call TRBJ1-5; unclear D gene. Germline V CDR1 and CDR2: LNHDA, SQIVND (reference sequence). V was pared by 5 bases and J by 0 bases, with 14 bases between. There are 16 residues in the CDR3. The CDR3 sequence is CASSGSFGFSNQPQHF. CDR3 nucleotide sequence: TGTGCCAGTAGTGGCTCTTTCGGGTTTAGCAATCAGCCCCAGCATTTT.

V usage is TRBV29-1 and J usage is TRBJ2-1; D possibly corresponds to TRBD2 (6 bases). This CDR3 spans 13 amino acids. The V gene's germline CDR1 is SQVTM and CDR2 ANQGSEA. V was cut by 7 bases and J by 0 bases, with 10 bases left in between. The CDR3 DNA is TGCAGCGCAAAGACTAGCTCCTACAATGAGCAGTTCTTC. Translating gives CSAKTSSYNEQFF.

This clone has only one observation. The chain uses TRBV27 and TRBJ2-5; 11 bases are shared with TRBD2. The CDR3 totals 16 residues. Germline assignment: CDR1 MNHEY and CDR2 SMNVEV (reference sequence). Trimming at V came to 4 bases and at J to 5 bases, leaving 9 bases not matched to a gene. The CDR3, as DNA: TGTGCCAGCAGTTCCATACTAGCGGGAGTAGGGGAGACCCAGTACTTC. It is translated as CASSSILAGVGETQYF.

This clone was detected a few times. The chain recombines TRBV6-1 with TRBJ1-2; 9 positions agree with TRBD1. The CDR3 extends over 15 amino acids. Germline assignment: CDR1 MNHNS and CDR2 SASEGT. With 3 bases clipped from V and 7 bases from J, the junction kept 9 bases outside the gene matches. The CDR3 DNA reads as TGTGCCAGCAGTGAGACAGGGGGTGGCTTAAGTGGCTACACCTTC. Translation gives CASSETGGGLSGYTF.

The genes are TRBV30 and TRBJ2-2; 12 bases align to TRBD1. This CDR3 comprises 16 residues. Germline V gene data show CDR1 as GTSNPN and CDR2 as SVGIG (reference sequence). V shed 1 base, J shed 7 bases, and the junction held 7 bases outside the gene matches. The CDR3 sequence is CAWSGRDRGRSGELFF. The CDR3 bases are TGTGCCTGGAGTGGCCGGGACAGGGGGCGAAGCGGGGAGCTGTTTTTT. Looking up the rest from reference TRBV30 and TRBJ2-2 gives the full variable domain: SQTIHQWPATLVQPVGSPLSLECTVEGTSNPNLYWYRQAAGRGLQLLFYSVGIGQISSEVPQNLSASRPQDRQFILSSKKLLLSDSGFYLCAWSGRDRGRSGELFFGEGSRLTVL.

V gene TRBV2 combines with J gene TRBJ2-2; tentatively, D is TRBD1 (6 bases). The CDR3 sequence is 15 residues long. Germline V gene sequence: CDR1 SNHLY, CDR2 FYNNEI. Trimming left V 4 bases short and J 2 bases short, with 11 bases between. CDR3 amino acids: CASSGNRENTGELFF. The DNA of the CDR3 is TGTGCCAGCAGTGGGAACAGGGAAAACACCGGGGAGCTGTTTTTT.

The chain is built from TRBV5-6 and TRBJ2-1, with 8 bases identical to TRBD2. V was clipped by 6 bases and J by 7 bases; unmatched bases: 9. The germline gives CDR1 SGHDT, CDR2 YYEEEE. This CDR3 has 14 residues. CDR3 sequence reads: CASMPAGERNEQFF. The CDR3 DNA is TGTGCCAGCATGCCAGCGGGAGAAAGAAATGAGCAGTTCTTC.

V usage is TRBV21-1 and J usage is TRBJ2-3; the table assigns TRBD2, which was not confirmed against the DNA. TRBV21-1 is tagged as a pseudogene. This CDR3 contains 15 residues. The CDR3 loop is CASSYRRESVDTQYF. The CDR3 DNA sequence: TGTGCCAGCAGCTACAGGCGGGAATCGGTGGATACGCAGTATTTT.

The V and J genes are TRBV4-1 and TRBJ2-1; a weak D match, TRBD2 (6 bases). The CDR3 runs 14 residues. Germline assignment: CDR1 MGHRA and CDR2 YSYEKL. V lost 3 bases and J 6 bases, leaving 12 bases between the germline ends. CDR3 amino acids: CASSQETSSNEQFF. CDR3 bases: TGCGCCAGCAGCCAGGAGACTAGTTCCAATGAGCAGTTCTTC.

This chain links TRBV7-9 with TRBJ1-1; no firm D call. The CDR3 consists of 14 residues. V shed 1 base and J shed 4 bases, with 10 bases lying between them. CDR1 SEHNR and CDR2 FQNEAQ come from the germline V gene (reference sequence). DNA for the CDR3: TGTGCCAGCAGCTTAGGGGTGGAGCGCACTGAAGCTTTCTTT. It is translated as CASSLGVERTEAFF. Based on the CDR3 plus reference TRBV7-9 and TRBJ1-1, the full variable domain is DTGVSQNPRHKITKRGQNVTFRCDPISEHNRLYWYRQTLGQGPEFLTYFQNEAQLEKSRLLSDRFSAERPKGSFSTLEIQRTEQGDSAMYLCASSLGVERTEAFFGQGTRLTVV.

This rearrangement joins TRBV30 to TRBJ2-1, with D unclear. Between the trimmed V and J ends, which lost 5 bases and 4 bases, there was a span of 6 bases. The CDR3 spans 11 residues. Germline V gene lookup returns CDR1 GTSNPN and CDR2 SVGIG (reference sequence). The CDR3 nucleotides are TGTGCCTGGGCCTCGTACAATGAGCAGTTCTTC. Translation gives CAWASYNEQFF.

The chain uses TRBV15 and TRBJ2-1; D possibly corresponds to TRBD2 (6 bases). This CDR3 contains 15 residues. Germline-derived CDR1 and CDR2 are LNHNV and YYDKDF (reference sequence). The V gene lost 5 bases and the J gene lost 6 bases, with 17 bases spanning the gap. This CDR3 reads CATSLSGLKRNEQFF. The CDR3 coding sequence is TGTGCCACCAGCCTAAGCGGGCTGAAACGCAATGAGCAGTTCTTC.

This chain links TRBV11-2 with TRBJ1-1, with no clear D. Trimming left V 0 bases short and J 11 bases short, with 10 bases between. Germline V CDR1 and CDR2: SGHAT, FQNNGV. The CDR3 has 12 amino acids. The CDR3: CASSLDRHGAFF. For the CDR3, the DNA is TGTGCCAGCAGCTTAGATCGACATGGGGCTTTCTTT.

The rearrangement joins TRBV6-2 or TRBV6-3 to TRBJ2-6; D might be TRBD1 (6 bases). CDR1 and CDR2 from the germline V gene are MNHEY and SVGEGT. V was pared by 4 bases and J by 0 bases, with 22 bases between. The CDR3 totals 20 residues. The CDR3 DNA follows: TGTGCCAGCAGTTCTCCACTCTGGGACAACTCCTTCTCTGGGGCCAACGTCCTGACTTTC. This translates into CASSSPLWDNSFSGANVLTF.

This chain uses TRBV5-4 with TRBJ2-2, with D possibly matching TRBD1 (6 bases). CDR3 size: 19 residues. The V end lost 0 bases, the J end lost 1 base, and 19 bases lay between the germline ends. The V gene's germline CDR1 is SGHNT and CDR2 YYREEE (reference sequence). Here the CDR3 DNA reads TGTGCCAGCAGCTTGGACGGGACAATCCCAAGTGGGAACACCGGGGAGCTGTTTTTT. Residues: CASSLDGTIPSGNTGELFF.

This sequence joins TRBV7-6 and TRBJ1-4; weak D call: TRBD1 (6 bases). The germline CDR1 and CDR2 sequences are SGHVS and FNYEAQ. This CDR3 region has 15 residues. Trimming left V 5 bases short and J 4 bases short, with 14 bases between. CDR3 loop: CASSDGQFLNEKLFF. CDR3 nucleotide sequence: TGTGCCAGCAGCGATGGACAGTTTCTTAATGAAAAACTGTTTTTT. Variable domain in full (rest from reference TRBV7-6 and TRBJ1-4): GAGVSQSPRYKVTKRGQDVALRCDPISGHVSLYWYRQALGQGPEFLTYFNYEAQQDKSGLPNDRFSAERPEGSISTLTIQRTEQRDSAMYRCASSDGQFLNEKLFFGSGTQLSVL.

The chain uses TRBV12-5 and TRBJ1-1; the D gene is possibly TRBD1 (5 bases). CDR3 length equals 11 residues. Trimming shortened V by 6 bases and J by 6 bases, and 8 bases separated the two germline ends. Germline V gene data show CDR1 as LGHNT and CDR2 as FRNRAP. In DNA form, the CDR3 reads TGTGCTAGTGGCCCAGGGCCTGAAGCTTTCTTT. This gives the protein CASGPGPEAFF.

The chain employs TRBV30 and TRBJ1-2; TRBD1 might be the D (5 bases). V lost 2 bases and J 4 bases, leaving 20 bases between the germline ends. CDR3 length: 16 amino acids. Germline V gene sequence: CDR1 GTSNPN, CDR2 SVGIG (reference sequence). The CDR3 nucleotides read TGTGCCTGGAGTCTCGAGGCTGGACAAGAAATCTATGGCTACACCTTC. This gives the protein CAWSLEAGQEIYGYTF.

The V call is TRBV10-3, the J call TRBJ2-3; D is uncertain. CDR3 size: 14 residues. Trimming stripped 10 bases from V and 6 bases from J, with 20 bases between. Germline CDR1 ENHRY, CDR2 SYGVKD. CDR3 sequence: CATTPGYIWDTQYF. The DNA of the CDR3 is TGTGCCACGACACCAGGTTATATCTGGGATACGCAGTATTTT.

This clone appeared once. The CDR3 sequence: CASSVQGGSYPDTQYF. The CDR3 nucleotides read TGTGCCAGCAGCGTACAGGGGGGATCTTATCCAGATACGCAGTATTTT. This sequence joins TRBV9 and TRBJ2-3; TRBD1 is a possible D gene (7 bases). V lost 1 base and J lost 4, with 16 bases in between. The germline gives CDR1 SGDLS, CDR2 YYNGEE. The CDR3 loop spans 16 amino acids.

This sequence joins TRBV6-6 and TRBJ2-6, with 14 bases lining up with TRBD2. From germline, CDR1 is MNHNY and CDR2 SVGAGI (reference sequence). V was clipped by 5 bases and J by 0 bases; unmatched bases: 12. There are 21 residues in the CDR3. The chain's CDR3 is CASSRPGYGTSGSSGANVLTF. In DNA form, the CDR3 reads TGTGCCAGCAGTCGACCCGGTTACGGGACTAGCGGGAGCTCTGGGGCCAACGTCCTGACTTTC.

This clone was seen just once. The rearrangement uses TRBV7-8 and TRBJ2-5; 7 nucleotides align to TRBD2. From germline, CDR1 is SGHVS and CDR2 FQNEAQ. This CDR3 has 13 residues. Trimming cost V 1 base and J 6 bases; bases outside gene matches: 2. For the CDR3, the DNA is TGTGCCAGCAGCTTAGGGGAGGGACAGACCCAGTACTTC. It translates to CASSLGEGQTQYF.